The sample holds a few counts of the clone carrying this TCR beta chain. Assay used: immunoSEQ multiplex PCR; TCRdb lists only in-frame clones, some missing. The data contain around 33,000 clones, roughly nine tenths of them singletons. This entry comes from a study of OX40 agonist ivuxolimab in advanced cancers. Study details: Patients in dose escalation had liver, melanoma, kidney or head and neck cancers. Three dose-escalation patients had partial responses: one with hepatocellular carcinoma and two with cutaneous melanoma.

V trimming: 3 bases; J trimming: 2 bases; junction bases outside the gene matches: 5. This CDR3 has 15 amino acids. Germline assignment: CDR1 LGHNA and CDR2 YNFKEQ. The sample here was CD4+ or CD8+ T cells sorted from blood, taken in a trial of the OX40 agonist ivuxolimab. The TCR was taken from an adult with an advanced solid tumor such as melanoma, head and neck, liver or kidney cancer. The rearrangement joins TRBV4-2 to TRBJ1-1, with TRBD1 matching over 8 bases. The CDR3 DNA sequence: TGTGCCAGCAGCCAGCCGACAGGGGTAAACACTGAAGCTTTCTTT. It encodes CASSQPTGVNTEAFF.